What follows are 21 T cell receptor beta chains derived from one specimen sequenced in a study of blood T cell repertoires in COVID-19. Here immunoSEQ multiplex PCR was the method, and the copy in TCRdb shows in-frame clones only, minus some. The sample yields about 140,000 clones, 70% to 80% seen once. Sequencing was performed on peripheral blood. The receptors were gathered from a woman of 80 years or more with active or convalescent COVID-19.

There are many counts of this clone. The chain recombines TRBV3-1 (or the pseudogene TRBV3-2) with TRBJ1-5, with unresolved D. V was trimmed by 4 bases and J by 1 base, leaving 5 bases between them. This CDR3 contains 13 residues. Germline V gene data show CDR1 as LGHDT and CDR2 as YNNKEL (reference sequence). The CDR3 spells CASSLGSNQPQHF. DNA for the CDR3: TGTGCCAGCAGCCTCGGGAGCAATCAGCCCCAGCATTTT.

This sequence joins TRBV29-1 and TRBJ1-6; D gene unclear. This CDR3 spans 15 amino acids. Germline V gene lookup returns CDR1 SQVTM and CDR2 ANQGSEA. Trimming removed 5 bases at V and 10 bases at J, with 21 bases between. This CDR3 is CSVPTEASTSSPLHF. The CDR3 DNA is TGCAGCGTTCCGACGGAGGCCTCGACAAGCTCACCCCTCCACTTT.

The chain couples TRBV19 to TRBJ1-3; TRBD1 agrees at 9 bases. The J segment lost 1 base and the V segment lost 4 bases, leaving 5 bases of the junction unmatched. CDR1 and CDR2 (germline): LNHDA, SQIVND (reference sequence). This CDR3 region has 16 residues. The CDR3 loop reads CASSTTGGGSGNTIYF. DNA for the CDR3: TGTGCCAGTAGTACGACAGGGGGTGGATCTGGAAACACCATATATTTT.

This clone was recorded a few times. This sequence joins TRBV6-5 and TRBJ1-5, with D possibly being TRBD1 (5 bases). The CDR3 covers 14 residues. Germline V lookup: CDR1 MNHEY, CDR2 SVGAGI. With 6 bases removed from V and 1 base from J, the gap between germline ends came to 10 bases. CDR3 in DNA: TGTGCCAGCAGCCTCCGACAGAGCAATCAGCCCCAGCATTTT. Encoded protein: CASSLRQSNQPQHF.

The chain uses TRBV5-1 and TRBJ2-5; no clear D. V lost 0 bases, J lost 3 bases, and 6 bases lay in between. This CDR3 contains 13 residues. CDR1 and CDR2 from the germline V gene are SGHRS and YFSETQ. CDR3 bases: TGCGCCAGCAGCTTGGTAGCAGAAGAGACCCAGTACTTC. Its protein is CASSLVAEETQYF.

The J gene is TRBJ1-5, the V gene TRBV5-5; D not certain. From germline, CDR1 is SGHKS and CDR2 YYEKEE (reference sequence). Trimming took 0 bases from V and 6 from J, leaving 10 bases between them. CDR3 length: 14 amino acids. The CDR3 DNA reads TGTGCCAGCAGCTTGGTAGCCGTCAGTCAGCCCCAGCATTTT. This codes for CASSLVAVSQPQHF.

This chain links TRBV11-2 with TRBJ2-7; D not certain. This CDR3 is 11 amino acids long. Germline V gene data show CDR1 as SGHAT and CDR2 as FQNNGV. Trimming removed 5 bases from V and 3 bases from J, with 5 bases in between. The CDR3 protein is CASSPLYEQYF. Written as DNA, the CDR3 is TGTGCCAGCAGCCCCCTCTACGAGCAGTACTTC.

The rearrangement joins TRBV7-2 to TRBJ1-6; a possible D gene is TRBD1 (6 bases). Trimming pared 1 base from V and 7 bases from J, leaving 11 bases between. This CDR3 is built from 15 residues. Germline-derived CDR1 and CDR2 are SGHTA and FQGNSA. In nucleotides, the CDR3 is TGTGCCAGCAGCTTAGTTGGGGGCTCAAATTCACCCCTCCACTTT. Encoded protein: CASSLVGGSNSPLHF.

This chain joins TRBV6-5 and TRBJ1-3, with D uncertain. Trimming removed 6 bases from V and 2 bases from J, with 14 bases in between. In germline, CDR1 is MNHEY, CDR2 SVGAGI. The CDR3 runs 15 residues. Written as DNA, the CDR3 is TGTGCCAGCAGACTGACTGGATCGGCTGGAAACACCATATATTTT. Translated, it gives CASRLTGSAGNTIYF.

This clone was counted between two and nine times. The genes are TRBV14 and TRBJ1-2, with a possible D match to TRBD1 (6 bases). Germline-derived CDR1 and CDR2 are SGHDN and FVKESK. V was cut by 2 bases and J by 4 bases, with 17 bases left in between. The CDR3 loop spans 16 amino acids. The CDR3: CASSQIQTGTSYGYTF. The CDR3, as DNA: TGTGCCAGCAGCCAAATACAAACCGGGACAAGCTATGGCTACACCTTC.

The V gene is TRBV7-9, the J gene TRBJ1-5; D is uncertain. This CDR3 has 14 residues. Germline V gene sequence: CDR1 SEHNR, CDR2 FQNEAQ (reference sequence). Trimming stripped 1 base from V and 0 bases from J, with 4 bases between. CDR3 sequence: CASSLELSNQPQHF. DNA for the CDR3: TGTGCCAGCAGCTTAGAACTTAGCAATCAGCCCCAGCATTTT.

The V call is TRBV6-5, the J call TRBJ1-4, with TRBD1 identical over 7 bases. CDR3 length: 13 residues. CDR1 is MNHEY, CDR2 SVGAGI, per germline. The V segment lost 7 bases and the J segment 7 bases; nucleotides outside the gene matches: 6. CDR3 coding DNA: TGTGCCAGCACGCGACAGGGACTTGAAAAACTGTTTTTT. Protein: CASTRQGLEKLFF.

This clone was counted a few times. The chain recombines TRBV7-9 with TRBJ2-7; 8 bases are shared with TRBD1. V gave up 5 bases and J gave up 3 bases; unmatched junction bases: 12. This CDR3 is built from 16 residues. Germline-derived CDR1 and CDR2 are SEHNR and FQNEAQ (reference sequence). CDR3 coding DNA: TGTGCCAGCAGCCCTTTAACAGGGGGTTCCTTCTACGAGCAGTACTTC. It translates to CASSPLTGGSFYEQYF.

The CDR3 DNA reads TGTGCCACCGGTGGGGGGCCGGCGGCCGGGGAGCTGTTTTTT. Translating gives CATGGGPAAGELFF. This chain uses TRBV24-1 with TRBJ2-2; D is perhaps TRBD1 or TRBD2 (6 bases each). CDR3 length equals 14 residues. Germline CDR1 and CDR2: KGHDR and SFDVKD. V was pared by 9 bases and J by 6 bases, with 16 bases between.

The chain combines TRBV7-8 with TRBJ2-7; 7 nucleotides line up with TRBD2. V was clipped by 8 bases and J by 2 bases; unmatched bases: 6. The CDR3 has 13 amino acids. Germline lookup yields CDR1 SGHVS and CDR2 FQNEAQ. CDR3 residues: CASRSGIPYEQYF. The CDR3 nucleotides are TGTGCCAGCCGGAGCGGGATCCCCTACGAGCAGTACTTC.

The chain has TRBV2 and TRBJ2-1; perhaps TRBD2 as D (5 bases). The germline V gene has CDR1 SNHLY and CDR2 FYNNEI. V lost 0 bases and J lost 9, with 15 bases in between. The CDR3 covers 15 residues. This CDR3 is CASSEASMRAGEQFF. The CDR3 DNA is TGTGCCAGCAGTGAAGCCAGTATGAGGGCGGGTGAGCAGTTCTTC.

This clone was found once. The chain couples TRBV10-3 to TRBJ1-6; 9 nucleotides agree with TRBD1. The CDR3 runs to 14 residues. The V and J ends lost 4 bases and 10 bases, in that order; junction bases with no gene match: 5. Looked up from germline, CDR1 is ENHRY and CDR2 is SYGVKD. Here the CDR3 reads CAISGGQGRSPLHF. DNA for the CDR3: TGTGCCATCAGTGGGGGACAGGGTCGATCACCCCTCCACTTT.

V usage is TRBV2 and J usage is TRBJ1-1; D gene unclear. CDR1 and CDR2 (germline): SNHLY, FYNNEI. The CDR3 has 14 residues. Trimming removed 2 bases from V and 1 base from J, with 8 bases in between. The CDR3 coding sequence is TGTGCCAGCAGTGAACTAGCGGGGAACACTGAAGCTTTCTTT. Translation: CASSELAGNTEAFF.

The CDR3 region has the DNA TGTGCCAGCAGCTTGATGACGAGCGGGGGTGGCACAGATACGCAGTATTTT. As protein: CASSLMTSGGGTDTQYF. The chain links TRBV5-5 to TRBJ2-3; TRBD2 aligns across 8 bases. The CDR3 contains 17 residues. V was clipped by 1 base and J by 1 base; unmatched bases: 8. The germline V gene has CDR1 SGHKS and CDR2 YYEKEE (reference sequence).

This clone was picked up one time. The chain employs TRBV5-1 and TRBJ2-7; D is uncertain. In germline, CDR1 is SGHRS, CDR2 YFSETQ. V was shortened by 0 bases and J by 4 bases, with 8 bases between the two germline ends. The CDR3 runs to 13 residues. CDR3 region: CASSLASLYEQYF. In DNA form, the CDR3 reads TGCGCCAGCAGCTTGGCCTCTCTTTACGAGCAGTACTTC.

The CDR3 nucleotides are TGTGCCAGCAGTGCAGGGTTCACTGAAGCTTTCTTT. Amino acid sequence: CASSAGFTEAFF. The rearrangement uses TRBV11-2 and TRBJ1-1; D possibly corresponds to TRBD1 (5 bases). Germline V gene sequence: CDR1 SGHAT, CDR2 FQNNGV. The CDR3 length is 12 residues. The germline V and J ends were trimmed by 6 bases and 4 bases, with 9 bases remaining between them.